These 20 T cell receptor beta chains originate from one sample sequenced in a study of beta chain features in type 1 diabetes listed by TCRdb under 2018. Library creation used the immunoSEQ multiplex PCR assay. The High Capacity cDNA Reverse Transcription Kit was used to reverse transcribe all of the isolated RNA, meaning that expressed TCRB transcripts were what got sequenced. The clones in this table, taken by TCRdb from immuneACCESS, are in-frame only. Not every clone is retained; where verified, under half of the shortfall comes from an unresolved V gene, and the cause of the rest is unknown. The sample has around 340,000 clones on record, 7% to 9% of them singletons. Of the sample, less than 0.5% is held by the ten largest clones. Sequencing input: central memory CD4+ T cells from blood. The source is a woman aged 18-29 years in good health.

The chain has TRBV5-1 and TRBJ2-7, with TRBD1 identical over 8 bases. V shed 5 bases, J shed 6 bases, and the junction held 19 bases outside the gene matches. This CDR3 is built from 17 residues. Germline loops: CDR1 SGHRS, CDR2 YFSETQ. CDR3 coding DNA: TGCGCCAGCAGTCAAAAAATTGGCACAGGGGGGCGTCTCGAGCAGTACTTC. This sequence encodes CASSQKIGTGGRLEQYF.

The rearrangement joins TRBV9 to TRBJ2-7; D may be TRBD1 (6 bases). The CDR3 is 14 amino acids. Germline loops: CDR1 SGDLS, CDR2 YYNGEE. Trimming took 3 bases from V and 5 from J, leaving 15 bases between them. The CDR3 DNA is TGTGCCAGCAGCGACCCCTCAGGGGCCAACGAGCAGTACTTC. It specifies CASSDPSGANEQYF. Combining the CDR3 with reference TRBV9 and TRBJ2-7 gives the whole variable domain DSGVTQTPKHLITATGQRVTLRCSPRSGDLSVYWYQQSLDQGLQFLIQYYNGEERAKGNILERFSAQQFPDLHSELNLSSLELGDSALYFCASSDPSGANEQYFGPGTRLTVT.

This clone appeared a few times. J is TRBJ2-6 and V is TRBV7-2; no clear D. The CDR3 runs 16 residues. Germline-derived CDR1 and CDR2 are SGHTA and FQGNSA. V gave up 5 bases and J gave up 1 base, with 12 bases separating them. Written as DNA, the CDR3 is TGTGCCAGCAGCCAAGTCACATTATCTGGGGCCAACGTCCTGACTTTC. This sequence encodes CASSQVTLSGANVLTF. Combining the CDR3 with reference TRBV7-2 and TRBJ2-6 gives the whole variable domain GAGVSQSPSNKVTEKGKDVELRCDPISGHTALYWYRQSLGQGLEFLIYFQGNSAPDKSGLPSDRFSAERTGGSVSTLTIQRTQQEDSAVYLCASSQVTLSGANVLTFGAGSRLTVL.

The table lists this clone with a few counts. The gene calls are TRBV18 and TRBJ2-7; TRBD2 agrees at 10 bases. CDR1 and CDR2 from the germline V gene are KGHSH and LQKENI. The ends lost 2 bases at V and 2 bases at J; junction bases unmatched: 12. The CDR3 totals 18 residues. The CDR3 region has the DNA TGTGCCAGCTCACCAACCCCTTCTAGCGGGAGACGAGCCTACGAGCAGTACTTC. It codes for CASSPTPSSGRRAYEQYF.

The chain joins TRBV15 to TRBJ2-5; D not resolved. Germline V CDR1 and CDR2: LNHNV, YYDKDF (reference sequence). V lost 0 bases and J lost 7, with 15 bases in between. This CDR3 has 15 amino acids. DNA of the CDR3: TGTGCCACCAGCAGAGATCTAGGCGGAGCTGGGACCCAGTACTTC. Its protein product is CATSRDLGGAGTQYF.

The CDR3 loop reads CASSLASGKHVNEQFF. The DNA of the CDR3 is TGCGCCAGCAGCTTGGCTAGCGGAAAGCATGTCAATGAGCAGTTCTTC. This rearrangement joins TRBV5-1 to TRBJ2-1; 7 bases map to TRBD2. J was trimmed by 6 bases and V by 0 bases; bases with no gene match: 9. The length of the CDR3 is 16 residues. In germline, CDR1 is SGHRS, CDR2 YFSETQ.

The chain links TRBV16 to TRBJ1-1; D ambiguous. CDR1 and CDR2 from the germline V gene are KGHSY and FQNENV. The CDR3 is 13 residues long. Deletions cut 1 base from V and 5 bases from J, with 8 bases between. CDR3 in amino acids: CASSQFYKTEAFF. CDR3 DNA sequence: TGTGCCAGCAGCCAATTTTATAAGACTGAAGCTTTCTTT.

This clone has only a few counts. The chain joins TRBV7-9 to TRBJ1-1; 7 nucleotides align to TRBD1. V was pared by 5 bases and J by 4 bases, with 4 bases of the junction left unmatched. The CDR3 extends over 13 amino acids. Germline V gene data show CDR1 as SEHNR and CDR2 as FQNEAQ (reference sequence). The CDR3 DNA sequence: TGTGCCAGCAGCCGACCAGGGGGCACTGAAGCTTTCTTT. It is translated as CASSRPGGTEAFF.

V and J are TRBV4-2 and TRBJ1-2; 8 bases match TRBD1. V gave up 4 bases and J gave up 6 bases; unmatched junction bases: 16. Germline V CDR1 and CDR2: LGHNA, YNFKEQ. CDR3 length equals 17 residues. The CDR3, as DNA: TGTGCCAGCAGCCCACCCACTGGACAGGGTTATTTGAATGGCTACACCTTC. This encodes CASSPPTGQGYLNGYTF.

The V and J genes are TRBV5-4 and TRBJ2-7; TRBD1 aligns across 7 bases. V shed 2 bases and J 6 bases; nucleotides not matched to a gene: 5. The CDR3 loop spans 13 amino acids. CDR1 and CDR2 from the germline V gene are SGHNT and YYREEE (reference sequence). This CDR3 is CASSFGQEREQYF. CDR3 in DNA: TGTGCCAGCAGCTTCGGACAGGAACGCGAGCAGTACTTC.

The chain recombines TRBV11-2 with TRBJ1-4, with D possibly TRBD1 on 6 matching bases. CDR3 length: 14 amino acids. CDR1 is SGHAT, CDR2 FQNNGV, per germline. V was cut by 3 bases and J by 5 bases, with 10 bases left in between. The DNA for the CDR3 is TGTGCCAGCAGCTTGGGGAGGGGGAATGAAAAACTGTTTTTT. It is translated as CASSLGRGNEKLFF.

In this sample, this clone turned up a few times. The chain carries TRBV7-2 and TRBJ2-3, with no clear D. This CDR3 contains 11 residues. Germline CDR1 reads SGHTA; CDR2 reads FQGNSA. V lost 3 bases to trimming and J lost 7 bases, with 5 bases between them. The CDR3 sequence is CASSFGNTQYF. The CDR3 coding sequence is TGTGCCAGCAGCTTTGGTAATACGCAGTATTTT. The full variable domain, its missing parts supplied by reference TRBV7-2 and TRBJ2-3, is GAGVSQSPSNKVTEKGKDVELRCDPISGHTALYWYRQSLGQGLEFLIYFQGNSAPDKSGLPSDRFSAERTGGSVSTLTIQRTQQEDSAVYLCASSFGNTQYFGPGTRLTVL.

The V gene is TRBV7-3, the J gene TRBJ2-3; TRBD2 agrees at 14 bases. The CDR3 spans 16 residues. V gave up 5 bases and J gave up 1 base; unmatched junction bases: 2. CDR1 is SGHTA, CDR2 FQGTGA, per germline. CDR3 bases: TGTGCCAGCAGCCCGGGACTAGCGGGAGGCACAGATACGCAGTATTTT. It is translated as CASSPGLAGGTDTQYF.

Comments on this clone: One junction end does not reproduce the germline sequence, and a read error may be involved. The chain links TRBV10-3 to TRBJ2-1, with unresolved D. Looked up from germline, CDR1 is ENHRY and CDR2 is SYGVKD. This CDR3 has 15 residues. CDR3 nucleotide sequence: TGTGCCAGCAGTTACATACAGAGCTCCTACAATGAGCAGTTCTTC. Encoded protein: CASSYIQSSYNEQFF.

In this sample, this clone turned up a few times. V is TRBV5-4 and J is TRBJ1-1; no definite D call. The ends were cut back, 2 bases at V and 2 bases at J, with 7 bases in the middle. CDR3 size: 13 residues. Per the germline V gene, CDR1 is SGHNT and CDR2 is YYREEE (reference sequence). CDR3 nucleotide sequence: TGTGCCAGCAGCTTACACATTAACACTGAAGCTTTCTTT. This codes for CASSLHINTEAFF.

The CDR3 DNA sequence: TGTGCCAGTAGTGGCACACAGGGTTTCAATAGCAATCAGCCCCAGCATTTT. Its translation is CASSGTQGFNSNQPQHF. The chain combines TRBV19 with TRBJ1-5; TRBD1 might be the D (6 bases). V was pared by 5 bases and J by 0 bases, with 17 bases between. This CDR3 has 17 amino acids. Germline values: CDR1 LNHDA, CDR2 SQIVND (reference sequence).

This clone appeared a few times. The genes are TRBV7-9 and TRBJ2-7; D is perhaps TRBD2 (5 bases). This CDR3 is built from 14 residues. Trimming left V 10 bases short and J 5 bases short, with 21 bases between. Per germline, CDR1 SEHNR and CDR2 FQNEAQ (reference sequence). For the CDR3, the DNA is TGTGCCACCTCAGGCGGAGGCGGATTCAACGAGCAGTACTTC. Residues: CATSGGGGFNEQYF.

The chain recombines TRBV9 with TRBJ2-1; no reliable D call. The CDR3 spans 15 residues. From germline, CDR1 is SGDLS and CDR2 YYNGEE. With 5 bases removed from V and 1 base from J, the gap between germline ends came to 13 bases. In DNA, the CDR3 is TGTGCCAGCAGTGGCGGCTGGGGTTCCTACAATGAGCAGTTCTTC. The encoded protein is CASSGGWGSYNEQFF.

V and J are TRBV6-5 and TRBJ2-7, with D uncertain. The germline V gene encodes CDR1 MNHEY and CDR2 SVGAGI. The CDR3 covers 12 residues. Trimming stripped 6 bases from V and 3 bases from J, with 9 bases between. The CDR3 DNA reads TGTGCCAGCAGCATCGAAGGCTACGAGCAGTACTTC. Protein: CASSIEGYEQYF.

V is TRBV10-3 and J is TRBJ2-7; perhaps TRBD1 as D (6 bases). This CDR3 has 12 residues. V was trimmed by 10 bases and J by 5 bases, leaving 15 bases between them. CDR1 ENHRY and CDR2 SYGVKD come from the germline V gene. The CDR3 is CASRPQGDEQYF. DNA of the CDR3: TGTGCCAGCAGGCCACAGGGCGACGAGCAGTACTTC.